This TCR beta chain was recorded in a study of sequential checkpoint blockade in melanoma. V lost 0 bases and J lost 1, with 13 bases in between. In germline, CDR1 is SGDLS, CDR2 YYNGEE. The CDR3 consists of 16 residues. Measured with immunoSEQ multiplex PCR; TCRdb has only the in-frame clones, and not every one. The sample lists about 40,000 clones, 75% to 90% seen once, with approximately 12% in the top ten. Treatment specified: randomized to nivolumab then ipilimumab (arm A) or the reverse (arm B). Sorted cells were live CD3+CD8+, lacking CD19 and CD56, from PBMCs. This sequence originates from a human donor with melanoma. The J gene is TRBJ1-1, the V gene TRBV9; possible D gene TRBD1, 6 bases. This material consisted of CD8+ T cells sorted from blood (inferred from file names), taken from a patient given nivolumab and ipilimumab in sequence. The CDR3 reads CASSVDPDSRNTEAFF. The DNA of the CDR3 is TGTGCCAGCAGCGTAGATCCGGACAGCCGGAACACTGAAGCTTTCTTT.